This T cell receptor (beta chain) was captured by sequencing in a study of PD-1 blockade in mismatch repair-deficient tumors. The overall study: Patients had fewer than 15 mismatch repair-deficient cancer types and were previously treated and progressing. Study-level points and caveats: Tumor-resident clones, often absent from pretreatment blood, expanded after pembrolizumab and then contracted.

CDR1 is LNHDA, CDR2 SQIVND, per germline (reference sequence). This CDR3 contains 11 residues. V was cut by 7 bases and J by 4 bases, with 6 bases left in between. About this clone: Its matching antigen is unknown.

Clones were read by immunoSEQ multiplex PCR, and TCRdb kept only the in-frame ones, dropping some. The repertoire holds over 20,000 clones, with about 83% as singletons. PCR or immunohistochemistry showed mismatch repair deficiency in every enrolled patient. TCRs were sequenced from three patients responding to pembrolizumab. Sequenced material: peripheral blood, taken 12 weeks after starting pembrolizumab. The J gene is TRBJ2-3, the V gene TRBV19; D is undetermined. This clonotype originated in an adult with mismatch repair-deficient cancer. The CDR3 loop reads CASTAADTQYF. The CDR3 DNA is TGTGCCAGTACGGCGGCAGATACGCAGTATTTT.